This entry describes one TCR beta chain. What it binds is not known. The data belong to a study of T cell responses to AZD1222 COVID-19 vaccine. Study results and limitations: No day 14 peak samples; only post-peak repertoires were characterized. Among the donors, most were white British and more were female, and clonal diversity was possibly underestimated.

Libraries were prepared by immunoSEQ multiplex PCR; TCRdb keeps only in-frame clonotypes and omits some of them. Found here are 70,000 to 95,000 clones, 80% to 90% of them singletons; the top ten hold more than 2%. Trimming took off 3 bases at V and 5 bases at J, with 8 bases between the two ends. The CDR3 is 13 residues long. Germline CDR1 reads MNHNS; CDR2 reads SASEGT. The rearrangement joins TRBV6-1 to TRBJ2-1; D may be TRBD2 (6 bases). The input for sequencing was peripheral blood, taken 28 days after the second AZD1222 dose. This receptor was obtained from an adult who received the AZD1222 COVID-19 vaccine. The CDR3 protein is CASSDGRNNEQFF. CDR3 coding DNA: TGTGCCAGCAGTGACGGGAGAAACAATGAGCAGTTCTTC.